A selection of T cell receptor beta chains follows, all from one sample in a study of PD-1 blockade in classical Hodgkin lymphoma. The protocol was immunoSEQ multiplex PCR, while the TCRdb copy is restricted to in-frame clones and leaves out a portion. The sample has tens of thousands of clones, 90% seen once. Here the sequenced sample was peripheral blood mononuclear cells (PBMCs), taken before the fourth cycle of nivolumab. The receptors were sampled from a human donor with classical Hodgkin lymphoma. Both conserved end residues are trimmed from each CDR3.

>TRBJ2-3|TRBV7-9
ASSLRAVSTDTQY
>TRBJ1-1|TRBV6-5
ASSYGPGGDTEAF
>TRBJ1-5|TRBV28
ASTLGGGWNNQPQH
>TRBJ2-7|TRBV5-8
ASSYYEQY
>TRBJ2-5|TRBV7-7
ASSATGGQETQY
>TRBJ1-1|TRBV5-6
ASSLGTGVRNTEAF
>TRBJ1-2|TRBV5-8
ASSLAGGDYGYT
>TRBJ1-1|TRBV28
ASSFQGVMNTEAF
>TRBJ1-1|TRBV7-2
ASSLGGTGGVKAF
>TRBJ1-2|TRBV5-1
ASSPAASTYGYT
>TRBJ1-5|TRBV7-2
ASSPHQQPQH
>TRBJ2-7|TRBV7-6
ASSLGGSGEKY
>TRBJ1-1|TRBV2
ASSPGTEAF